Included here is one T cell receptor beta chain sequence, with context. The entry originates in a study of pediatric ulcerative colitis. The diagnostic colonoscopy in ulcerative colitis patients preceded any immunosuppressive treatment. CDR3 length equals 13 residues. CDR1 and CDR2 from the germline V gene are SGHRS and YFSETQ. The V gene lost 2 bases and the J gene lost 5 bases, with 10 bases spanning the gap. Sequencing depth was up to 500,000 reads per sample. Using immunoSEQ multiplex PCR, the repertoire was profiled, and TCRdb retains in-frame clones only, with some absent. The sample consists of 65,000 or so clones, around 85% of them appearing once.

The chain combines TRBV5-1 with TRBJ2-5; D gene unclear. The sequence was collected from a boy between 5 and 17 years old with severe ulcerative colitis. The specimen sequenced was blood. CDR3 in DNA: TGCGCCAGCAGCTTTACTTCAAGGGAGACCCAGTACTTC. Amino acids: CASSFTSRETQYF. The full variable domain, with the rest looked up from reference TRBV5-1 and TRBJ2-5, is KAGVTQTPRYLIKTRGQQVTLSCSPISGHRSVSWYQQTPGQGLQFLFEYFSETQRNKGNFPGRFSGRQFSNSRSEMNVSTLELGDSALYLCASSFTSRETQYFGPGTRLLVL.